This T cell receptor beta chain was found in a study of cytomegalovirus exposure and HLA in healthy donors. On this clone itself: Its antigen remains unknown.

Germline V gene sequence: CDR1 MNHEY, CDR2 SMNVEV (reference sequence). This CDR3 contains 15 residues. Trimming pared 8 bases from V and 3 bases from J, leaving 18 bases between. Study-level results: Some segments of the V type, notably TRBV6-2 and TRBV6-3, were excluded as indistinguishable.

Vbeta (60) and Jbeta (13) primers were used in the PCR. TCRdb keeps only in-frame clones here, not all; method: immunoSEQ multiplex PCR. The sample includes about 170,000 clones, about 79% of them seen just once. The sequenced sample was PBMCs. This sequence joins TRBV27 and TRBJ2-3, with D possibly matching TRBD2 (5 bases). This sequence originates from a female donor in good health and CMV-seronegative. The CDR3 here is CASLKRSRATDTQYF. The CDR3 region has the DNA TGTGCCAGCCTTAAAAGGTCGCGGGCTACAGATACGCAGTATTTT.